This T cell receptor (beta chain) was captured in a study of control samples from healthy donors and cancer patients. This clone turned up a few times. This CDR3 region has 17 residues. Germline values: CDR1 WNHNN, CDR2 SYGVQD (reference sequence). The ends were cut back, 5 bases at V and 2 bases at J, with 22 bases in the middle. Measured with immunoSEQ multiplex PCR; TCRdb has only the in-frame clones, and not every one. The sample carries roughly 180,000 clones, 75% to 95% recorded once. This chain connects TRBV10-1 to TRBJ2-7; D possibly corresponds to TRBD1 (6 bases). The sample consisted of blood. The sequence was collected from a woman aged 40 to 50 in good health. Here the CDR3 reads CASSIPSQYREPYEQYF. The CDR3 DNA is TGCGCCAGCAGTATCCCCTCCCAATACAGGGAACCCTACGAGCAGTACTTC.